Following are 24 T cell receptor beta chains from one sample sequenced in a study of T-cell reconstitution after alpha-beta-depleted transplantation in children. Preparation of the TCRbeta library used unique molecular identifiers. TCRdb reprocessed the PCR reads via MiXCR and lists one record per CDR3 protein. The sample has 400,000 to 450,000 distinct CDR3 sequences, over 40% seen once. Sequencing used PBMCs, obtained before TCRalphabeta/CD19-depleted stem cell transplant. Receptors were obtained from a girl aged 2-9 years with aplastic anemia, due to receive a stem cell transplant.

This clonotype was picked up one time. This chain joins TRBV20-1 and TRBJ2-1, with TRBD1 matching over 8 bases. Unmatched junction bases numbered 10, after V lost 4 bases and J lost 8 bases. CDR3 size: 14 residues. CDR1 and CDR2 (germline): DFQATT, SNEGSKA (reference sequence). The CDR3 is CSAKETGDWDEQFF. The CDR3 bases are TGCAGTGCTAAAGAGACAGGGGATTGGGATGAGCAGTTCTTC.

This chain uses TRBV4-2 with TRBJ2-7; D remains unclear. The V gene lost 2 bases and the J gene lost 4 bases, with 15 bases spanning the gap. CDR1 is LGHNA and CDR2 is YNFKEQ in the germline V gene. The CDR3 runs to 15 residues. CDR3: CASSQTLSPRYEQYF. The CDR3, as DNA: TGTGCCAGCAGCCAAACACTTAGCCCACGTTACGAGCAGTACTTC.

In its sample, this clonotype was seen a few times. The chain recombines TRBV20-1 with TRBJ2-1, with 10 nucleotides matching TRBD2. After removal of 1 base from V and 4 bases from J, the junction contained 10 bases not matched to a gene. Per germline, CDR1 DFQATT and CDR2 SNEGSKA (reference sequence). This CDR3 region has 17 residues. CDR3 protein: CSARALLASGSYNEQFF. As DNA, the CDR3 is TGCAGTGCTAGAGCCCTCCTTGCTAGCGGGAGTTACAATGAGCAGTTCTTC.

This clonotype was observed many times. The genes are TRBV7-2 and TRBJ2-7; D possibly matches TRBD1 or TRBD2 (5 bases each). V was pared by 4 bases and J by 6 bases, with 10 bases between. Per germline, CDR1 SGHTA and CDR2 FQGNSA. The CDR3 length is 12 residues. In nucleotides, the CDR3 is TGTGCCAGCAGCTCCCCCGGGGCCGAGCAGTACTTC. It yields the protein CASSSPGAEQYF.

Ten or more counts support this clonotype. The chain couples TRBV12-3 or TRBV12-4 to TRBJ1-3; no firm D call. The ends were cut back, 6 bases at V and 3 bases at J, with 15 bases in the middle. The CDR3 has 15 amino acids. This chain's CDR3 is CASSGGSGVGNTIYF. CDR3 bases: TGTGCCAGCAGCGGAGGGTCTGGGGTTGGAAACACCATATATTTT.

There are a few counts of this clonotype. V gene TRBV7-3 combines with J gene TRBJ2-1, with 11 bases lining up with TRBD1. This CDR3 comprises 14 residues. The V gene end was trimmed by 5 bases and the J gene end by 5 bases; junction bases not matched to a gene: 2. Germline V gives CDR1 SGHTA, CDR2 FQGTGA. This chain's CDR3 is CASSEGQGDNEQFF. The DNA of the CDR3 is TGTGCCAGCAGCGAGGGACAGGGGGACAATGAGCAGTTCTTC.

This clonotype was detected a few times. The chain joins TRBV14 to TRBJ2-6, with 7 bases that match TRBD1. The germline CDR1 and CDR2 sequences are SGHDN and FVKESK. Trimming took 7 bases from V and 0 from J; bases not matched to a gene: 9. This CDR3 has 17 residues. The DNA of the CDR3 is TGTGCCAGCAATGAACAGGGGCCCCTCTCTGGGGCCAACGTCCTGACTTTC. It codes for CASNEQGPLSGANVLTF.

V and J are TRBV11-1 and TRBJ2-2; TRBD1 aligns across 8 bases. Germline CDR1 SGHAT, CDR2 FQDESV (reference sequence). Trimming removed 1 base from V and 6 bases from J; junction bases left unmatched: 10. This CDR3 comprises 17 residues. The chain's CDR3 is CASSLVVGTGDPGELFF. The CDR3 DNA follows: TGTGCCAGCAGCTTAGTAGTGGGGACAGGAGACCCCGGGGAGCTGTTTTTT.

In this sample, this clonotype turned up a few times. This sequence joins TRBV15 and TRBJ2-7; a weak D match, TRBD2 (5 bases). Germline CDR1 and CDR2: LNHNV and YYDKDF (reference sequence). The CDR3 is made up of 15 amino acids. V was clipped by 3 bases and J by 0 bases, with 12 bases between them. CDR3 DNA sequence: TGTGCCACCAGCAGCGAAAGAGGGAACTCCTACGAGCAGTACTTC. Its protein product is CATSSERGNSYEQYF.

The chain combines TRBV28 with TRBJ2-7; 13 nucleotides agree with TRBD2. The CDR3 sequence is 17 residues long. The germline V gene encodes CDR1 MDHEN and CDR2 SYDVKM. V dropped 5 bases and J dropped 2; count of bases not matched to a gene: 9. CDR3 in amino acids: CASSPISGLAGAYEQYF. In DNA, the CDR3 is TGTGCCAGCAGTCCCATCTCTGGACTAGCGGGAGCCTACGAGCAGTACTTC.

At least ten counts were recorded for this clonotype. The V and J genes are TRBV12-3 or TRBV12-4 and TRBJ2-2; the D is unclear. The V end lost 10 bases, the J end lost 4 bases, and 13 bases lay between the germline ends. CDR3 length equals 13 residues. CDR3 bases: TGTGCCACCAGCGCGATCCTCACCGGGGAGCTGTTTTTT. It codes for CATSAILTGELFF.

This clonotype was counted once. This chain uses TRBV6-1 with TRBJ2-5; TRBD1 might be the D (5 bases). The CDR3 runs 15 residues. V gave up 6 bases and J gave up 1 base, with 15 bases separating them. Germline CDR1 reads MNHNS; CDR2 reads SASEGT. CDR3 amino acids: CASSRPQGVQETQYF. CDR3 bases: TGTGCCAGCAGCAGACCCCAGGGTGTCCAAGAGACCCAGTACTTC.

This sequence joins TRBV5-1 and TRBJ1-2, with TRBD1 matching over 8 bases. This CDR3 is 14 amino acids long. Germline CDR1 reads SGHRS; CDR2 reads YFSETQ. Losses at the gene ends were 6 bases for V and 10 bases for J; bases not matched to a gene: 14. The CDR3 protein is CASKRTGGTGSYTF. CDR3 nucleotides: TGCGCCAGCAAAAGAACCGGGGGGACAGGATCCTACACCTTC. Combining the CDR3 with reference TRBV5-1 and TRBJ1-2 gives the whole variable domain KAGVTQTPRYLIKTRGQQVTLSCSPISGHRSVSWYQQTPGQGLQFLFEYFSETQRNKGNFPGRFSGRQFSNSRSEMNVSTLELGDSALYLCASKRTGGTGSYTFGSGTRLTVV.

V and J are TRBV6-1 and TRBJ1-2, with 8 positions matching TRBD1. CDR1 and CDR2 from the germline V gene are MNHNS and SASEGT. Trimming at V came to 5 bases and at J to 9 bases, leaving 8 bases not matched to a gene. This CDR3 has 13 residues. The DNA for the CDR3 is TGTGCCAGCAGTCAGGGGACAGGTACCCGCTACACCTTC. Protein sequence: CASSQGTGTRYTF.

The V call is TRBV29-1, the J call TRBJ2-3, with D unclear. Trimming pared 4 bases from V and 2 bases from J, leaving 10 bases between. CDR3 length: 13 residues. In germline, CDR1 is SQVTM, CDR2 ANQGSEA. The chain's CDR3 is CSVAPDNTDTQYF. In DNA, the CDR3 is TGCAGCGTTGCCCCCGACAACACAGATACGCAGTATTTT.

The chain is built from TRBV28 and TRBJ1-1; TRBD1 aligns across 7 bases. J lost 6 bases, V lost 6 bases, and 7 bases had no gene match. This CDR3 comprises 13 residues. Germline CDR1 and CDR2: MDHEN and SYDVKM. The CDR3 protein is CASRATGIPEAFF. Written as DNA, the CDR3 is TGTGCCAGCAGGGCGACAGGGATCCCTGAAGCTTTCTTT.

V usage is TRBV6-5 and J usage is TRBJ2-7; 8 positions agree with TRBD1. The CDR3 consists of 15 residues. The ends lost 4 bases at V and 0 bases at J; junction bases unmatched: 5. Germline V gene lookup returns CDR1 MNHEY and CDR2 SVGAGI. The CDR3 loop is CASSFWQGASYEQYF. CDR3 nucleotides: TGTGCCAGCAGTTTCTGGCAGGGGGCCTCCTACGAGCAGTACTTC.

V gene TRBV28 combines with J gene TRBJ2-5; D is undetermined. The length of the CDR3 is 15 residues. Germline CDR1 reads MDHEN; CDR2 reads SYDVKM. Trimming stripped 2 bases from V and 9 bases from J, with 19 bases between. CDR3 coding DNA: TGTGCCAGCAGTTTAAAGTACAAGGGTACTATCGCCCAGTACTTC. Amino acids: CASSLKYKGTIAQYF.

This clonotype was counted a few times. V usage is TRBV5-1 and J usage is TRBJ2-7, with TRBD2 identical over 10 bases. The CDR3 runs to 14 residues. The germline V gene has CDR1 SGHRS and CDR2 YFSETQ. The trim removed 4 bases at V and 3 bases at J, leaving 4 bases unmatched. The CDR3 spells CASSAGLAIYEQYF. The CDR3 DNA follows: TGCGCCAGCAGCGCGGGACTAGCGATCTACGAGCAGTACTTC.

This chain joins TRBV27 and TRBJ2-1; a weak D match, TRBD1 (6 bases). V was cut by 3 bases and J by 3 bases, with 9 bases left in between. CDR3 length: 14 residues. The germline V gene has CDR1 MNHEY and CDR2 SMNVEV (reference sequence). CDR3 residues: CASSFRDNYNEQFF. The DNA of the CDR3 is TGTGCCAGCAGTTTCCGGGACAACTACAATGAGCAGTTCTTC.

V usage is TRBV11-3 and J usage is TRBJ2-2; D gene unclear. V lost 8 bases and J lost 2, with 12 bases in between. Germline assignment: CDR1 SGHNT and CDR2 YENEEA. CDR3 length: 14 residues. CDR3 nucleotide sequence: TGTGCCAGCGGCCAGAACGGAAACACCGGGGAGCTGTTTTTT. Residues: CASGQNGNTGELFF.

The chain is built from TRBV28 and TRBJ2-7; the match to TRBD1 covers 7 bases. The CDR3 extends over 12 amino acids. Germline loops: CDR1 MDHEN, CDR2 SYDVKM. The CDR3 region is CASSGLGRGLAV. CDR3 in DNA: TGTGCCAGCAGCGGTCTCGGCAGGGGGTTGGCTGTC.

In its sample, this clonotype was seen a few times. The chain couples TRBV28 to TRBJ2-2; unclear D gene. CDR1 and CDR2 from the germline V gene are MDHEN and SYDVKM. Trimming removed 5 bases from V and 4 bases from J, with 17 bases in between. The CDR3 spans 16 residues. As DNA, the CDR3 is TGTGCCAGCAGTGCGCTTCGGACGGGTTTCACCGGGGAGCTGTTTTTT. Its translation: CASSALRTGFTGELFF.

The chain recombines TRBV12-3 or TRBV12-4 with TRBJ2-3; 9 bases are shared with TRBD2. V lost 3 bases, J lost 3 bases, and 4 bases stayed unmatched. This CDR3 region has 15 residues. The CDR3 protein is CASSFSGSRTDTQYF. CDR3 sequence (DNA): TGTGCCAGCAGTTTTAGCGGGAGCCGAACAGATACGCAGTATTTT.